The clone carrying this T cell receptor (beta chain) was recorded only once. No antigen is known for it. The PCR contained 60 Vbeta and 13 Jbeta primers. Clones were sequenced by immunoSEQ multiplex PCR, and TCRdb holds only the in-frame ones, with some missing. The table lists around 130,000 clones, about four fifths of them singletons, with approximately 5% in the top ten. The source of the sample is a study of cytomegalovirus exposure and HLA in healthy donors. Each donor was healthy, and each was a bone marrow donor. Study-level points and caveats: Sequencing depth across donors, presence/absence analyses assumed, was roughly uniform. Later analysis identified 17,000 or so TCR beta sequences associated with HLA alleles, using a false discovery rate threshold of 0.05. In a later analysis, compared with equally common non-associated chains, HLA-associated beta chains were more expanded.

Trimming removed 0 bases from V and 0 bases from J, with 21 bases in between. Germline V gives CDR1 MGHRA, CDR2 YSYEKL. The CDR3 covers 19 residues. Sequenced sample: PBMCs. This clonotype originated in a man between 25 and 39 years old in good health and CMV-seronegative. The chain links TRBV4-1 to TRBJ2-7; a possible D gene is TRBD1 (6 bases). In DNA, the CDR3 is TGCGCCAGCAGCCAAGACCCAACAGGGTGGGCAGGGATCTCCTACGAGCAGTACTTC. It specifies CASSQDPTGWAGISYEQYF.